This T cell receptor (beta chain) was found in a study of blood T cells in healthy people across ages. Overall study findings and caveats: Diversity of TCR beta per million T cells declined in a roughly linear way with age.

CDR3 length: 17 residues. Unmatched junction bases numbered 6, after V lost 0 bases and J lost 4 bases. In germline, CDR1 is SGHKS, CDR2 YYEKEE (reference sequence). This clonotype appeared a few times. Its antigen is not known. Donation came from healthy Caucasian individuals in Russia who were aged 6 to 90. Samples each yielded at least 6 micrograms of total RNA. Primed by a sample-barcoded 5' primer and a J-beta primer mix, a second PCR proceeded for about 6 to 11 cycles. One entry per CDR3 protein results from TCRdb running MiXCR on the 5' RACE reads. The data hold approximately 2,000,000 distinct CDR3 sequences, with roughly 43% observed a single time.

The clonotype was recovered from a human donor in good health. The sequenced material came from blood. The chain couples TRBV5-5 to TRBJ2-3; 12 nucleotides agree with TRBD2. CDR3: CASSLVGSSGGADTQYF. The CDR3 coding sequence is TGTGCCAGCAGCTTGGTAGGATCTAGCGGGGGGGCAGATACGCAGTATTTT.